The sequence of this T cell receptor (beta chain) was determined in a study of shared clonotypes between healthy human individuals. The CDR3 is made up of 14 amino acids. The germline V gene has CDR1 MNHEY and CDR2 SVGAGI. General study results and limits: Clonotype sharing among the donors was expected to vary with sequencing depth. Only blood samples were collected, and tissue repertoires likely differ.

Deep was the level at which the assay was run. As originally analysed: ImmunoSEQ sequences covered only the junction and lacked quality scores; filtering therefore differed. Measured with immunoSEQ multiplex PCR; TCRdb has only the in-frame clones, and not every one. V and J calls and clone size are as listed in that table; D and trimming were resolved from the DNA. The sample contains about half a million clones, roughly 80% of which appear only once. Note on this clone: Its antigen is undetermined. This likely traces to a read error, being one base from a far larger clone.

The origin of this receptor is a woman between 40 and 55 years old in good health. Some clones in this sample may be carry-over from other donors' samples. This chain links TRBV6-5 with TRBJ2-7; D might be TRBD1 (8 bases). Sequenced: PBMCs. Written as DNA, the CDR3 is TGTACCAGCAGGGGGGGGACAGGATCCTACGAGCAGTACTTC. This gives the protein CTSRGGTGSYEQYF.